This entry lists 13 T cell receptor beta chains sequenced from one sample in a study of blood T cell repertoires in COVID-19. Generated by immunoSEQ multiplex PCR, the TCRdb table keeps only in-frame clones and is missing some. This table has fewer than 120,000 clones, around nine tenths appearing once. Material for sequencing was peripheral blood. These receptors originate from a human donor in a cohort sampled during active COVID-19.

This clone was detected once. The CDR3 DNA reads as TGTGCCAGCAGCTTGCGGACTAGCGGATACAATGAGCAGTTCTTC. It yields the protein CASSLRTSGYNEQFF. V and J are TRBV5-5 and TRBJ2-1; TRBD2 matches at 10 bases. The CDR3 has 15 residues. Germline assignment: CDR1 SGHKS and CDR2 YYEKEE (reference sequence). J gave up 4 bases and V 1 base, and 2 bases lay outside the gene matches.

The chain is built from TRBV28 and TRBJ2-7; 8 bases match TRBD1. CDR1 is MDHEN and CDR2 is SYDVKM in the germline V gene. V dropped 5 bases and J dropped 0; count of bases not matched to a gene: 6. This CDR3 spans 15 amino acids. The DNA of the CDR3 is TGTGCCAGCAGTCCCCGACAGGGGCTCTCCTACGAGCAGTACTTC. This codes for CASSPRQGLSYEQYF.

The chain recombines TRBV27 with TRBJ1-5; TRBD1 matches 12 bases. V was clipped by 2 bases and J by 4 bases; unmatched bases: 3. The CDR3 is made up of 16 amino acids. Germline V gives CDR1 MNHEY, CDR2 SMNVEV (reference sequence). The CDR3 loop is CASSLLGQGANQPQHF. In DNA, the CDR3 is TGTGCCAGCAGTTTACTGGGACAGGGGGCAAATCAGCCCCAGCATTTT.

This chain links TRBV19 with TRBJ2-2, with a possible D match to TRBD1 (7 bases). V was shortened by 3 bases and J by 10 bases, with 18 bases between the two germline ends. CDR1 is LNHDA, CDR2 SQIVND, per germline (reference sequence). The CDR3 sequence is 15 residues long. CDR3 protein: CASSMIAGGRVELFF. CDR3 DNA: TGTGCCAGTAGTATGATTGCAGGGGGGAGAGTGGAGCTGTTTTTT. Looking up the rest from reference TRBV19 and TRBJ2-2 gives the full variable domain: DGGITQSPKYLFRKEGQNVTLSCEQNLNHDAMYWYRQDPGQGLRLIYYSQIVNDFQKGDIAEGYSVSREKKESFPLTVTSAQKNPTAFYLCASSMIAGGRVELFFGEGSRLTVL.

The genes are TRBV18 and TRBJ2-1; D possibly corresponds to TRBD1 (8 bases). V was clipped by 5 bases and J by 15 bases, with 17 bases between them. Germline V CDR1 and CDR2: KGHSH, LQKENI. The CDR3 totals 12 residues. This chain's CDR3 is CASSSGTGGLFF. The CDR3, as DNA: TGTGCCAGCTCAAGCGGGACAGGTGGATTGTTCTTC.

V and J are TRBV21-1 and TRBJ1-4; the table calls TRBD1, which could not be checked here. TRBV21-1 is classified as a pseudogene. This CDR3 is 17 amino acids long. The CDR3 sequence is CASVEPDRGHYNEKLFF. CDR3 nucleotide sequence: TGTGCCAGCGTGGAACCAGACAGGGGGCACTATAATGAAAAACTGTTTTTT.

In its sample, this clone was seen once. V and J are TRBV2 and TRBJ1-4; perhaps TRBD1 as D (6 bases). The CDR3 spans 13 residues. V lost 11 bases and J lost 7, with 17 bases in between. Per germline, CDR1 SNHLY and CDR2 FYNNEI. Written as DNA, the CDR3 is TGTGCCTCTGGGAGGGGGGGCTTTGAAAAACTGTTTTTT. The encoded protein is CASGRGGFEKLFF. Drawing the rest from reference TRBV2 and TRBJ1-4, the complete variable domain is EPEVTQTPSHQVTQMGQEVILRCVPISNHLYFYWYRQILGQKVEFLVSFYNNEISEKSEIFDDQFSVERPDGSNFTLKIRSTKLEDSAMYFCASGRGGFEKLFFGSGTQLSVL.

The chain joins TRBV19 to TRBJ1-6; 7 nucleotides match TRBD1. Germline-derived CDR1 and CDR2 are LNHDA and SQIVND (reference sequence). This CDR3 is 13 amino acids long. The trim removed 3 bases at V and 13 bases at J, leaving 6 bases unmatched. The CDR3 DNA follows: TGTGCCAGTAGTATTGACAGGGCGTCTCCCCTCCACTTT. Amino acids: CASSIDRASPLHF. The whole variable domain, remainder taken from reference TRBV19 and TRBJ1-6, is DGGITQSPKYLFRKEGQNVTLSCEQNLNHDAMYWYRQDPGQGLRLIYYSQIVNDFQKGDIAEGYSVSREKKESFPLTVTSAQKNPTAFYLCASSIDRASPLHFGNGTRLTVT.

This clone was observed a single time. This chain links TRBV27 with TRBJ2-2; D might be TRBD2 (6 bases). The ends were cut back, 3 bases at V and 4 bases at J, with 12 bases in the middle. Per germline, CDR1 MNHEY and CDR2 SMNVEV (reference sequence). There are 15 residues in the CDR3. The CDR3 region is CASSFNGRPTGELFF. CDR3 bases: TGTGCCAGCAGTTTCAACGGGAGACCCACCGGGGAGCTGTTTTTT.

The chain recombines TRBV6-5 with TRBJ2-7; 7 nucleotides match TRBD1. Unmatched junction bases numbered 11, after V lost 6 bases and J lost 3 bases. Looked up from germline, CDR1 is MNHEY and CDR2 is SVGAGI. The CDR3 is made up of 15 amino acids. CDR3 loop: CASRMTGIYYYEQYF. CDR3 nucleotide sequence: TGTGCCAGCAGGATGACAGGGATCTACTACTACGAGCAGTACTTC.

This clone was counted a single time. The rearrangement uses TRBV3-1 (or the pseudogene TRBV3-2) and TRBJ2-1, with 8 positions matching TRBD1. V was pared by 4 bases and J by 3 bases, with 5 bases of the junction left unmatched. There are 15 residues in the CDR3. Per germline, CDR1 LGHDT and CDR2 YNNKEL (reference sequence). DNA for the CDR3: TGTGCCAGCAGCCCCCGTGACAGGGGCTACAATGAGCAGTTCTTC. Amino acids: CASSPRDRGYNEQFF.

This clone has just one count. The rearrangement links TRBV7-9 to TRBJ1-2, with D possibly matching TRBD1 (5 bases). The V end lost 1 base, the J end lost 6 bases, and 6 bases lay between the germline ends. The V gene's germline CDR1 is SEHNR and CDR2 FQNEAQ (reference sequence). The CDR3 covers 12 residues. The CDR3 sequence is CASSLVGHGYTF. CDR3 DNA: TGTGCCAGCAGCTTAGTGGGGCATGGCTACACCTTC.

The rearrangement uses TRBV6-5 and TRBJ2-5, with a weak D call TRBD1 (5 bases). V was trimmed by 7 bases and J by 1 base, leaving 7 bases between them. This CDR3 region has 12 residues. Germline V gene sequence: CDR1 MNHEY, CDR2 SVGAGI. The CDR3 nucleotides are TGTGCCAGCAAAGACAGCCAAGAGACCCAGTACTTC. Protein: CASKDSQETQYF.